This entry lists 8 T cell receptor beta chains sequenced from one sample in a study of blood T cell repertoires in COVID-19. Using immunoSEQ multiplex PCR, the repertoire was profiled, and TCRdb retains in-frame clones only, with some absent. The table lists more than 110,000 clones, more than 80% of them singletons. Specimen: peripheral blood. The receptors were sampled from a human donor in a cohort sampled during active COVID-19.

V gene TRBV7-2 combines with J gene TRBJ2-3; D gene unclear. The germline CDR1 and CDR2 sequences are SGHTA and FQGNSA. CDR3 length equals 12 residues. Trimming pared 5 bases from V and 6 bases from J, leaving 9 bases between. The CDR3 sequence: CASSPSGDTQYF. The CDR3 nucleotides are TGTGCCAGCAGCCCGTCCGGGGATACGCAGTATTTT.

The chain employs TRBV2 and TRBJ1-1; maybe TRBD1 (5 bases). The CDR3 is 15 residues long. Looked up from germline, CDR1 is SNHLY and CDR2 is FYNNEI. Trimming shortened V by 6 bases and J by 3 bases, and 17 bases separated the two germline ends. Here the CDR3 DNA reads TGTGCCAGCAGACTACAGACGGGGGGGGACACTGAAGCTTTCTTT. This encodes CASRLQTGGDTEAFF.

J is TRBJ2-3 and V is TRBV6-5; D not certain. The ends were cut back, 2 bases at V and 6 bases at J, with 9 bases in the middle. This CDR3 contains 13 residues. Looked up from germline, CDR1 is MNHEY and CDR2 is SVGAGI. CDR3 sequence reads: CASSYDTSDTQYF. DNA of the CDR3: TGTGCCAGCAGTTACGACACCTCGGATACGCAGTATTTT.

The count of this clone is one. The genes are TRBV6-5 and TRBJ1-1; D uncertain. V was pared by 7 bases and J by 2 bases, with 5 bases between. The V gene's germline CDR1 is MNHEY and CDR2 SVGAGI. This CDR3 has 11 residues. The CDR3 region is CASKANTEAFF. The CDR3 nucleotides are TGTGCCAGCAAAGCAAACACTGAAGCTTTCTTT.

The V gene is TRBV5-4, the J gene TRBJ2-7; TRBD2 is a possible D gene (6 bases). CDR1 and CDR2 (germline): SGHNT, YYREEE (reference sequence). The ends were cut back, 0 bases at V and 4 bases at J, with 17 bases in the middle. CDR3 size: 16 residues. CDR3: CASSLASGGRKYEQYF. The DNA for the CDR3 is TGTGCCAGCAGCTTGGCCTCAGGAGGGAGGAAGTACGAGCAGTACTTC.

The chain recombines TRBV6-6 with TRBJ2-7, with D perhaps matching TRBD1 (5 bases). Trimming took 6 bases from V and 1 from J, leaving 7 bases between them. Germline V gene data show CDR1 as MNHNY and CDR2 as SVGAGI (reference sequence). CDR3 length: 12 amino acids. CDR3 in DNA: TGTGCCAGCAGCCCAGGGTCCTACGAGCAGTACTTC. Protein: CASSPGSYEQYF.

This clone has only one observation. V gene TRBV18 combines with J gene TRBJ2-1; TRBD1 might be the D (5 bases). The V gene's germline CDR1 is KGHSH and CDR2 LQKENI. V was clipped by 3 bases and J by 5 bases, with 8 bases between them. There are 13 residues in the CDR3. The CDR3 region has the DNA TGTGCCAGCTCACCCCAGGGCCACAATGAGCAGTTCTTC. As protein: CASSPQGHNEQFF.

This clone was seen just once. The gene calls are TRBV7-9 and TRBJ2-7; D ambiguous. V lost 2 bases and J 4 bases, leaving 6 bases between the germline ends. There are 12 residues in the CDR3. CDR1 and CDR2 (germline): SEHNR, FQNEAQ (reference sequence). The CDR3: CASSLSGYEQYF. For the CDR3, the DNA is TGTGCCAGCAGCTTATCGGGTTACGAGCAGTACTTC.